Listed here is a single T cell receptor (beta chain). The antigen is undetermined. The data derive from a study of vaccination effects on CD4 cells after COVID-19. Antigen-specific CD4+ T cells were expanded (with viral peptide pools) by the ViraFEST assay ahead of sequencing. With about 9 days of culture completed, CD4+ T cells were isolated. Previously uninfected by SARS-CoV-2, the vaccine recipients also showed negative nucleocapsid antibodies. PBMC were cultured at a few million per well with around 10 IU/ml IL-2 and roughly 10 ug/ml peptides. It was on days 3 and 7 that half the medium was replaced with IL-2 medium. Measured with immunoSEQ multiplex PCR; TCRdb has only the in-frame clones, and not every one. The sample has tens of thousands of clones, around 70% seen once. The CDR3 length is 15 residues. V was clipped by 0 bases and J by 3 bases, with 10 bases between them. Germline CDR1 reads SGHRS; CDR2 reads YFSETQ.

This TCR derives from a human donor who received a COVID-19 vaccine. The source was CD4+ T cells from PBMCs cultured with HCoV-229E spike peptides, collected before COVID-19 vaccination. The genes are TRBV5-1 and TRBJ2-1; D not resolved. For the CDR3, the DNA is TGCGCCAGCAGCTTGGAGGCAGCAAACTACAATGAGCAGTTCTTC. It translates to CASSLEAANYNEQFF. The full variable domain, with the rest looked up from reference TRBV5-1 and TRBJ2-1, is KAGVTQTPRYLIKTRGQQVTLSCSPISGHRSVSWYQQTPGQGLQFLFEYFSETQRNKGNFPGRFSGRQFSNSRSEMNVSTLELGDSALYLCASSLEAANYNEQFFGPGTRLTVL.